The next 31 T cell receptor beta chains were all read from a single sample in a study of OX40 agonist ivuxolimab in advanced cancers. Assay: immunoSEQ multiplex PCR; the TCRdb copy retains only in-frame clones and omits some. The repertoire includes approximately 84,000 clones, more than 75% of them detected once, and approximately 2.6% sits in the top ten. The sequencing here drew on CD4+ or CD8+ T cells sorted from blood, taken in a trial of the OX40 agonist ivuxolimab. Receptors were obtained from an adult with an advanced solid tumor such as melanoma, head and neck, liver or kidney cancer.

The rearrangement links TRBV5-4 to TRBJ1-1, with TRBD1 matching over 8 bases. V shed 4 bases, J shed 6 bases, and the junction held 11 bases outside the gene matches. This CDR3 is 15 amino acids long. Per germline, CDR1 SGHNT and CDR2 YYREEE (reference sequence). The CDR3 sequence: CASSRGQGSSSEAFF. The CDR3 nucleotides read TGTGCCAGCAGCCGTGGACAGGGTAGTTCGTCTGAAGCTTTCTTT.

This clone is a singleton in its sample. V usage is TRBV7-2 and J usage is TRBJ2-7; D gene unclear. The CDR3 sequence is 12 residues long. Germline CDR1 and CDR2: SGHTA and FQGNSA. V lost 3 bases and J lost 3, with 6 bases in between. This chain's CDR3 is CASSFSNYEQYF. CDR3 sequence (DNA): TGTGCCAGCAGCTTTTCTAACTACGAGCAGTACTTC.

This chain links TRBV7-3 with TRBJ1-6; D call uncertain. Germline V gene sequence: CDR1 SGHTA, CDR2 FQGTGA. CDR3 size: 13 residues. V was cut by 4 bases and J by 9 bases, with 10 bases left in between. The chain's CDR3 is CASSYTAFSPLHF. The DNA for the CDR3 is TGTGCCAGCAGCTACACGGCCTTTTCACCCCTCCACTTT. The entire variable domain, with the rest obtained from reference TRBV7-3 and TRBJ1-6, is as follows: GAGVSQTPSNKVTEKGKYVELRCDPISGHTALYWYRQSLGQGPEFLIYFQGTGAADDSGLPNDRFFAVRPEGSVSTLKIQRTERGDSAVYLCASSYTAFSPLHFGNGTRLTVT.

The chain's CDR3 is CSVLAGDSDEQFF. As DNA, the CDR3 is TGCAGCGTCCTAGCGGGGGACAGCGATGAGCAGTTCTTC. The chain links TRBV29-1 to TRBJ2-1; TRBD2 agrees at 10 bases. In germline, CDR1 is SQVTM, CDR2 ANQGSEA. The junction had 7 bases not matched to a gene; V was cut back by 6 bases and J by 8 bases. The CDR3 is 13 amino acids.

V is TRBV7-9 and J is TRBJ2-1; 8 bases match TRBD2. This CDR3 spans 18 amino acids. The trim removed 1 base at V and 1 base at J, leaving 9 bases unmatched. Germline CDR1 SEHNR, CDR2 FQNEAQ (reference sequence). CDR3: CASSLGRGRGGSYNEQFF. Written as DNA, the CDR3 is TGTGCCAGCAGCTTAGGCCGGGGCCGGGGGGGTTCCTACAATGAGCAGTTCTTC. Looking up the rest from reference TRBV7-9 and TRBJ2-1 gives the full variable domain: DTGVSQNPRHKITKRGQNVTFRCDPISEHNRLYWYRQTLGQGPEFLTYFQNEAQLEKSRLLSDRFSAERPKGSFSTLEIQRTEQGDSAMYLCASSLGRGRGGSYNEQFFGPGTRLTVL.

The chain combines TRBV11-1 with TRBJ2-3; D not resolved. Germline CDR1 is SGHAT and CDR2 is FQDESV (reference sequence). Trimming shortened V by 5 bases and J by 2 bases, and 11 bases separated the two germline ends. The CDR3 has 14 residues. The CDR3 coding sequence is TGTGCCAGCAGCGTCCGATTGAACACAGATACGCAGTATTTT. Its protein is CASSVRLNTDTQYF.

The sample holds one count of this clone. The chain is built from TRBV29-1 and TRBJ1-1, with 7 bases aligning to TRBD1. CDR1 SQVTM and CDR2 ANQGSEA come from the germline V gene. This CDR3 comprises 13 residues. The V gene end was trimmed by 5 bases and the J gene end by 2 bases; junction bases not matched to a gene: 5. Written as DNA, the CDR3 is TGCAGCGTTCCTGGACAGGTCAACACTGAAGCTTTCTTT. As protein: CSVPGQVNTEAFF. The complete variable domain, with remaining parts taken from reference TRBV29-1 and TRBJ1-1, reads SAVISQKPSRDICQRGTSLTIQCQVDSQVTMMFWYRQQPGQSLTLIATANQGSEATYESGFVIDKFPISRPNLTFSTLTVSNMSPEDSSIYLCSVPGQVNTEAFFGQGTRLTVV.

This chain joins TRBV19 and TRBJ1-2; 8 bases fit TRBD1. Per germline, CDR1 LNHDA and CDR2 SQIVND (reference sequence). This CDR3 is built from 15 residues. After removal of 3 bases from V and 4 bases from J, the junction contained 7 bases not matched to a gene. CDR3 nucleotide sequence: TGTGCCAGTAGTATGGGAAGGACAGGGTCCTATGGCTACACCTTC. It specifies CASSMGRTGSYGYTF.

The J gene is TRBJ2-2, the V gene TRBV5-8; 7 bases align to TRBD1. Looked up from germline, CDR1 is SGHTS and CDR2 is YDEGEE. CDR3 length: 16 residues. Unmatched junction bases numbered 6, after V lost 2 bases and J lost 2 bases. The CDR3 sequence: CASSLDGTENTGELFF. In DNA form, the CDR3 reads TGTGCCAGCAGCTTAGACGGGACAGAAAACACCGGGGAGCTGTTTTTT.

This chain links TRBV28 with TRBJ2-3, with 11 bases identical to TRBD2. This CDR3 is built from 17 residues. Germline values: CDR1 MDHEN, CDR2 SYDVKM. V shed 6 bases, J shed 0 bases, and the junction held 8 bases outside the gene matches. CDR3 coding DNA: TGTGCCAGCAGCTCTCCAGGACTAGCGGGTAGCACAGATACGCAGTATTTT. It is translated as CASSSPGLAGSTDTQYF.

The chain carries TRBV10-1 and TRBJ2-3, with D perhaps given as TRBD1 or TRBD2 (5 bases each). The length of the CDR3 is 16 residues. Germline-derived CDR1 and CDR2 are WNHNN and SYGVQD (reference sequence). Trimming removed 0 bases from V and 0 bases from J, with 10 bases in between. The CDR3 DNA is TGCGCCAGCAGTGAGTCAGGGGACCTTAGCACAGATACGCAGTATTTT. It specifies CASSESGDLSTDTQYF.

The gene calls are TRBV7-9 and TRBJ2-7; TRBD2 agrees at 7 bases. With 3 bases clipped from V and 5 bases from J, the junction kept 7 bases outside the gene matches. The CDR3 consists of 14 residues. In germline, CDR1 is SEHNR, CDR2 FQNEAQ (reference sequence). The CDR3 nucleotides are TGTGCCAGCAGCTTCGGGACTACCCCGGACGAGCAGTACTTC. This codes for CASSFGTTPDEQYF.

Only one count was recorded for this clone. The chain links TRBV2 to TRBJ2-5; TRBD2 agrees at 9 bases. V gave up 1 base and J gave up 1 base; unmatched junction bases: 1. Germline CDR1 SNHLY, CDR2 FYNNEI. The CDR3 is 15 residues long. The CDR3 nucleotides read TGTGCCAGCAGTGAAGATAGCGGGGGCCAAGAGACCCAGTACTTC. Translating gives CASSEDSGGQETQYF. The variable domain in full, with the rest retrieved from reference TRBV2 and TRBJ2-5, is EPEVTQTPSHQVTQMGQEVILRCVPISNHLYFYWYRQILGQKVEFLVSFYNNEISEKSEIFDDQFSVERPDGSNFTLKIRSTKLEDSAMYFCASSEDSGGQETQYFGPGTRLLVL.

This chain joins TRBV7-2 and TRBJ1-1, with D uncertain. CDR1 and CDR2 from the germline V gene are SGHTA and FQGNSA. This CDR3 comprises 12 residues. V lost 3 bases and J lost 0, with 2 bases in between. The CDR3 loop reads CASSFLNTEAFF. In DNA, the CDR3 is TGTGCCAGCAGCTTTCTGAACACTGAAGCTTTCTTT. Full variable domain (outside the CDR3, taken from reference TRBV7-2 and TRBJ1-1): GAGVSQSPSNKVTEKGKDVELRCDPISGHTALYWYRQSLGQGLEFLIYFQGNSAPDKSGLPSDRFSAERTGGSVSTLTIQRTQQEDSAVYLCASSFLNTEAFFGQGTRLTVV.

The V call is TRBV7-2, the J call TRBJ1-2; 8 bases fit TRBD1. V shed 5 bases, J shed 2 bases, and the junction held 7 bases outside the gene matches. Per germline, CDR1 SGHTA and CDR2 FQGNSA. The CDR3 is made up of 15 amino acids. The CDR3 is CASSLNTGGNYGYTF. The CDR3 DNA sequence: TGTGCCAGCAGCCTTAATACAGGGGGGAACTATGGCTACACCTTC. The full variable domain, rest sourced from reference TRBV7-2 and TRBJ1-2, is GAGVSQSPSNKVTEKGKDVELRCDPISGHTALYWYRQSLGQGLEFLIYFQGNSAPDKSGLPSDRFSAERTGGSVSTLTIQRTQQEDSAVYLCASSLNTGGNYGYTFGSGTRLTVV.

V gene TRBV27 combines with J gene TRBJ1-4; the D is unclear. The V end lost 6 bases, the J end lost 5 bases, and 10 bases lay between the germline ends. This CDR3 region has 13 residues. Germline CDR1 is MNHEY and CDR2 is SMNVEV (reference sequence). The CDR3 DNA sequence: TGTGCCAGCAGCCTTCTGGGAAATGAAAAACTGTTTTTT. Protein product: CASSLLGNEKLFF.

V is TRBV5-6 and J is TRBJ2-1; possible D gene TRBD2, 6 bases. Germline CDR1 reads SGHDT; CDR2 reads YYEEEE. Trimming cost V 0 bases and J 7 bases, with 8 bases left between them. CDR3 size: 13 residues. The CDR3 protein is CASSLASENEQFF. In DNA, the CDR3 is TGTGCCAGCAGCTTGGCTAGCGAGAATGAGCAGTTCTTC.

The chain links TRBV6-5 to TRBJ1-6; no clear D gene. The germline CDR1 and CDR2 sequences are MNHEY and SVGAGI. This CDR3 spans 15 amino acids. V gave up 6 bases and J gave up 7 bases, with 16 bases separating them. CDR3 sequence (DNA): TGTGCCAGCAGCCCCGAACGTAGACCAAATTCACCCCTCCACTTT. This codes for CASSPERRPNSPLHF.

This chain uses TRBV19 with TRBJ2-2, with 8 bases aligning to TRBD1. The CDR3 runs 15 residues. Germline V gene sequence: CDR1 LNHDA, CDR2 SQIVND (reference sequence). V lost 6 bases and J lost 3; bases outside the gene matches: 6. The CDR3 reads CASRQGARYTGELFF. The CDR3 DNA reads TGTGCCAGTAGGCAGGGGGCAAGGTACACCGGGGAGCTGTTTTTT.

The CDR3 DNA sequence: TGTGCCAGCAGCTTTGCCTGGGGGAGCACAGATACGCAGTATTTT. Translating it yields CASSFAWGSTDTQYF. This chain uses TRBV7-2 with TRBJ2-3, with D perhaps being TRBD1 or TRBD2 (5 bases each). V gave up 3 bases and J gave up 0 bases, with 10 bases separating them. Per the germline V gene, CDR1 is SGHTA and CDR2 is FQGNSA. The CDR3 is made up of 15 amino acids.

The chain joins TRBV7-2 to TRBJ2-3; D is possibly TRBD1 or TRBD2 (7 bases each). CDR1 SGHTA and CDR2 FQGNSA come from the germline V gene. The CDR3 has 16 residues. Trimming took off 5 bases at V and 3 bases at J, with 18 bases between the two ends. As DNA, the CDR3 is TGTGCCAGCAGCCCTCGACAGGGAGGGGGGACAGATACGCAGTATTTT. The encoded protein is CASSPRQGGGTDTQYF.

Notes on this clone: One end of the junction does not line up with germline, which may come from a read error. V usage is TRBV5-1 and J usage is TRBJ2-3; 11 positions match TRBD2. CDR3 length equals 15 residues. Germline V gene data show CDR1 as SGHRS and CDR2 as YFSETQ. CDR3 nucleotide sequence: TGCGTCAGCAGCGCGACTAGCGGGGCTACAGATACGCAGTATTTT. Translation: CVSSATSGATDTQYF. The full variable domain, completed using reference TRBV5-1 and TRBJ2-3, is KAGVTQTPRYLIKTRGQQVTLSCSPISGHRSVSWYQQTPGQGLQFLFEYFSETQRNKGNFPGRFSGRQFSNSRSEMNVSTLELGDSALYLCVSSATSGATDTQYFGPGTRLTVL.

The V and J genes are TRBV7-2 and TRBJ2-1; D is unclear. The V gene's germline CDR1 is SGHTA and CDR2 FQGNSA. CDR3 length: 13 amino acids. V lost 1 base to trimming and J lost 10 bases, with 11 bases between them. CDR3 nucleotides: TGTGCCAGCAGCTTAGGCTATCGCCGAGAGCAGTTCTTC. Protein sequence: CASSLGYRREQFF.

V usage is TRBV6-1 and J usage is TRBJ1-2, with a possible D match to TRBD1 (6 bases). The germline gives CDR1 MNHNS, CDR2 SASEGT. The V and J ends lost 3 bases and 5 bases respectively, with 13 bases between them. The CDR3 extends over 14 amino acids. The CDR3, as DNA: TGTGCCAGCAGTGATGGGGGGCAAGGGTATGGCTACACCTTC. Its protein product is CASSDGGQGYGYTF.

The CDR3 region has the DNA TGTGCCACCAGCAGAAACTACAATGAGCAGTTCTTC. It specifies CATSRNYNEQFF. V is TRBV15 and J is TRBJ2-1; D unclear. Trimming shortened V by 2 bases and J by 3 bases, and 2 bases separated the two germline ends. Germline CDR1 LNHNV, CDR2 YYDKDF (reference sequence). There are 12 residues in the CDR3.

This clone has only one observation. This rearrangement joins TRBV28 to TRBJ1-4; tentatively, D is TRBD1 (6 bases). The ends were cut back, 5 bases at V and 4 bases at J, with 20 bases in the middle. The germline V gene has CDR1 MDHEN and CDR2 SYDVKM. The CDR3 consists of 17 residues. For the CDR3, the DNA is TGTGCCAGCAGTCCCACCCGCGGGACATTGGGTAATGAAAAACTGTTTTTT. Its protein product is CASSPTRGTLGNEKLFF.

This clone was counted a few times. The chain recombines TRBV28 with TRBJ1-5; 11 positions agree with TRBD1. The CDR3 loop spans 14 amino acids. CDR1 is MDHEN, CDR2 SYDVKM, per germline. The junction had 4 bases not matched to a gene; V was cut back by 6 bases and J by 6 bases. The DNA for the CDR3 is TGTGCCAGCAGACCAGGGACAGGGGGTCAGCCCCAGCATTTT. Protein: CASRPGTGGQPQHF.

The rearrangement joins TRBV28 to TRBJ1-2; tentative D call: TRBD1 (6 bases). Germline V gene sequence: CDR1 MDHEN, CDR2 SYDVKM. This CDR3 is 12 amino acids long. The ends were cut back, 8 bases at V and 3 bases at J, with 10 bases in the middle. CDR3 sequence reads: CASAGTHYGYTF. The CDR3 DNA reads TGTGCCAGCGCCGGGACACACTATGGCTACACCTTC.

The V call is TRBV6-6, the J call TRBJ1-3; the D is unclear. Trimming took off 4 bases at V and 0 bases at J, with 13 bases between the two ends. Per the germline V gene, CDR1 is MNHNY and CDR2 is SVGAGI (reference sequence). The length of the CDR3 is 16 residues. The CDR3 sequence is CASSSPASYSGNTIYF. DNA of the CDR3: TGTGCCAGCAGTTCCCCGGCCTCTTACTCTGGAAACACCATATATTTT.

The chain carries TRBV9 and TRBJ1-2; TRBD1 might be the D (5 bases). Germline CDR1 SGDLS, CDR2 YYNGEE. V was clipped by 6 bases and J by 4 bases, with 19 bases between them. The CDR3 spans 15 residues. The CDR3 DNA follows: TGTGCCAGCACCACGTCTGCGACAGACGCCTATGGCTACACCTTC. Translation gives CASTTSATDAYGYTF.

The CDR3 loop is CATSRDLGLAGGTDTQYF. CDR3 coding DNA: TGTGCCACCAGCAGAGATCTTGGGCTAGCGGGGGGCACAGATACGCAGTATTTT. The chain couples TRBV15 to TRBJ2-3; 10 positions match TRBD2. Germline-derived CDR1 and CDR2 are LNHNV and YYDKDF (reference sequence). V gave up 0 bases and J gave up 1 base; unmatched junction bases: 7. This CDR3 spans 18 amino acids.